The sample holds a few counts of the clone carrying this TCR beta chain. Its antigen is undetermined. PCR used 60 Vbeta primers and 13 Jbeta primers. Using immunoSEQ multiplex PCR, the repertoire was profiled, and TCRdb retains in-frame clones only, with some absent. The table shows some 170,000 clones, with under 80% occurring only once. The data stem from a study of cytomegalovirus exposure and HLA in healthy donors. Study-level background: There were about 85 million unique TCRs (from HLA-typed donors) in an early data release. Study-level points and caveats: The analysis excluded some indistinguishable V segments, including TRBV6-2 and TRBV6-3. Previous analysis showed most TCR beta V segments were productive about 90% or about 30% of the time.

CDR3 length: 14 amino acids. The V gene lost 2 bases and the J gene lost 4 bases, with 11 bases spanning the gap. Germline loops: CDR1 MNHNY, CDR2 SVGAGI (reference sequence). This clonotype was obtained from a human donor in good health. The chain uses TRBV6-6 and TRBJ1-1; possibly TRBD1 for D (5 bases). Sequenced sample: PBMCs. Written as DNA, the CDR3 is TGTGCCAGCAGTTACCTCATTAGGGGCACTGAAGCTTTCTTT. Its translation is CASSYLIRGTEAFF.